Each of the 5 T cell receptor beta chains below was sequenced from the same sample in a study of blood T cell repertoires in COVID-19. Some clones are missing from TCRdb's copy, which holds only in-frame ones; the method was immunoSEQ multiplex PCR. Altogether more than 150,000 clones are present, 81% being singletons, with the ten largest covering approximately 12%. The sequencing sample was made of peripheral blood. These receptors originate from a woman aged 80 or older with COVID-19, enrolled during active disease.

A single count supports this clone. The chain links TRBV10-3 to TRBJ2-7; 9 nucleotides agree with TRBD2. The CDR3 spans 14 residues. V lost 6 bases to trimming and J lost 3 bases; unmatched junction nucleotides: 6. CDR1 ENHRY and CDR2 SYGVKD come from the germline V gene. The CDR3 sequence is CAISPGTSFYEQYF. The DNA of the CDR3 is TGTGCCATCAGCCCCGGGACTAGCTTCTACGAGCAGTACTTC.

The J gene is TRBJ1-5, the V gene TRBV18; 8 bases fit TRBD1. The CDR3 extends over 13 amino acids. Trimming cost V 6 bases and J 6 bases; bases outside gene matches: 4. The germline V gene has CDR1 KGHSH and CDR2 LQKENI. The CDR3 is CASSQGASQPQHF. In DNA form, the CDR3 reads TGTGCCAGCTCTCAGGGGGCAAGTCAGCCCCAGCATTTT.

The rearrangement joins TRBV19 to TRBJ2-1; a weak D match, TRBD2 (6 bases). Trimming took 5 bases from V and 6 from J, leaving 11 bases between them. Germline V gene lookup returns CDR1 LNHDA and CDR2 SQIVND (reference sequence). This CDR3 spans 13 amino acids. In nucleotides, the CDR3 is TGTGCCAGTAGTTTACTAGCTATCAATGAGCAGTTCTTC. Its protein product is CASSLLAINEQFF.

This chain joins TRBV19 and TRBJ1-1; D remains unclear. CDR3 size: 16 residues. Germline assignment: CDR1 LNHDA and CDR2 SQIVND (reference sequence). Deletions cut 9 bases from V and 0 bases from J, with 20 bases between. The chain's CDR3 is CASGRVWGALNTEAFF. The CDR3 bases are TGTGCCAGCGGGCGGGTGTGGGGTGCCCTGAACACTGAAGCTTTCTTT.

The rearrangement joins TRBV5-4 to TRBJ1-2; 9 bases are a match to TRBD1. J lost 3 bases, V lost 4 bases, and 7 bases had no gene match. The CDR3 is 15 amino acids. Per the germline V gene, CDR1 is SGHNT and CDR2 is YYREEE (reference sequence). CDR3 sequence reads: CASSLTGGRYYGYTF. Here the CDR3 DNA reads TGTGCCAGCAGCCTGACAGGGGGAAGGTACTATGGCTACACCTTC.